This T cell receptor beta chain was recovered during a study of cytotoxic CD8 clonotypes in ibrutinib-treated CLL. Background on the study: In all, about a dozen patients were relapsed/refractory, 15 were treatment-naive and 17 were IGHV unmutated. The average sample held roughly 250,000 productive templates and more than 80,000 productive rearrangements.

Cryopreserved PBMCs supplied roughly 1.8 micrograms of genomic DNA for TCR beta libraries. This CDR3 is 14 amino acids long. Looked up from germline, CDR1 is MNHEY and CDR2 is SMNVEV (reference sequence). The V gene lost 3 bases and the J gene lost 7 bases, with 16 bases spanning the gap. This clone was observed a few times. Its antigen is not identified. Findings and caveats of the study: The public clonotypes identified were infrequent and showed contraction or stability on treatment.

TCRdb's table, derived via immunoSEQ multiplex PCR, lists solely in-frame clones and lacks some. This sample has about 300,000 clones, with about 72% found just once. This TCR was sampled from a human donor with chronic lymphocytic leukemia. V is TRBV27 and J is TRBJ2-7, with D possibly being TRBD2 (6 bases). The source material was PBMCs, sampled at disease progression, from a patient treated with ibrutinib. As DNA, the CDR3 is TGTGCCAGCAGTTTGGGGGGTCGGTCTAGGGAGCAGTACTTC. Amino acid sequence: CASSLGGRSREQYF.